One TCR beta chain is described in this entry. Its antigen is not identified. Repertoires were generated with immunoSEQ multiplex PCR, while TCRdb's copy carries only in-frame clones and drops some. Found here are about 30,000 clones, about 80% of them singletons; the top ten hold approximately 15%. This sample is drawn from a study of CD4 T cells in relation to SARS-CoV-2 and coronaviruses. This CDR3 comprises 15 residues. Germline values: CDR1 SQVTM, CDR2 ANQGSEA. With 0 bases removed from V and 2 bases from J, the gap between germline ends came to 13 bases. Study conclusions and caveats: Roughly three fifths of donors had memory CD4+ clonotypes crossrecognizing SARS-CoV-2 and common cold coronavirus spike.

CD4+ T cells from unexposed donors were obtained before the COVID-19 pandemic (2011-2018). The cells were cultured for under twelve days before CD4+ T cells were isolated. The chain carries TRBV29-1 and TRBJ1-1; D perhaps matches TRBD1 (5 bases). Sequences were obtained from CD4+ T cells from PBMCs, cultured in vitro. The origin of this receptor is a human donor in good health. The DNA of the CDR3 is TGCAGCGTTGAAGAGGGGGGGACGGGAAACACTGAAGCTTTCTTT. It codes for CSVEEGGTGNTEAFF.